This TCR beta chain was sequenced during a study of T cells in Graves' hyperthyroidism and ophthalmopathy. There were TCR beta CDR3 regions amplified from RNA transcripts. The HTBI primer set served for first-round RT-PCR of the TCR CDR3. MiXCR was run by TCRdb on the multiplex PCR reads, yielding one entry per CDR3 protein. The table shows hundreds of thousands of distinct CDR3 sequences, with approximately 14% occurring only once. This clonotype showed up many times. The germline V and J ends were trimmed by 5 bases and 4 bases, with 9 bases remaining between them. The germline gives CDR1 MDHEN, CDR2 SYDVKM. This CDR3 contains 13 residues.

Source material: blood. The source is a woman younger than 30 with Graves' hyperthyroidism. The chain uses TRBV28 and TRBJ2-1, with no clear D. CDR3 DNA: TGTGCCAGCAGTCGTCGGTTTTACAATGAGCAGTTCTTC. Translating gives CASSRRFYNEQFF.